A single sample is the source of the 21 T cell receptor beta chains below, sequenced in a study of beta chain features in type 1 diabetes. These receptors' targets are unknown. The entirety of the isolated RNA underwent reverse transcription, so expressed TCRB transcripts were sequenced. This table comes from immunoSEQ multiplex PCR, and its TCRdb copy is limited to in-frame clones, with some not included. The sample lists about 650,000 clones, 9.5% to 15% seen once, with around 0.12% in the top ten. General study results and limits: Type 1 diabetes patients showed a moderate but significant shortening of TCRB CDR3s in all four CD4+ subsets.

Sequenced sample: naive CD4+ T cells from blood. The receptors here all came from a man between 25 and 39 years old with type 1 diabetes.

The chain recombines TRBV6-5 with TRBJ2-5; D perhaps matches TRBD2 (5 bases). The V end lost 8 bases, the J end lost 3 bases, and 7 bases lay between the germline ends. CDR1 and CDR2 (germline): MNHEY, SVGAGI. The CDR3 runs to 11 residues. In nucleotides, the CDR3 is TGTGCCAGCCGGGATGAAGAGACCCAGTACTTC. Translating it yields CASRDEETQYF.

This clone was observed a few times. The CDR3 reads CASRPDRDHGYTF. DNA of the CDR3: TGTGCCAGCAGGCCCGACAGGGACCATGGCTACACCTTC. The chain uses TRBV28 and TRBJ1-2, with TRBD1 matching over 7 bases. Germline-derived CDR1 and CDR2 are MDHEN and SYDVKM. The CDR3 runs 13 residues. V shed 6 bases and J 6 bases; nucleotides not matched to a gene: 7.

CDR3 in amino acids: CASNRQGGKETQYF. CDR3 in DNA: TGTGCCAGCAACAGACAGGGAGGTAAAGAGACCCAGTACTTC. The chain carries TRBV11-2 and TRBJ2-5; possible D gene TRBD1, 7 bases. The V gene lost 7 bases and the J gene lost 3 bases, with 15 bases spanning the gap. The CDR3 covers 14 residues. Germline V gene data show CDR1 as SGHAT and CDR2 as FQNNGV.

This clone was seen only a few times. The chain recombines TRBV29-1 with TRBJ1-2; D remains ambiguous. The CDR3 covers 14 residues. CDR1 is SQVTM, CDR2 ANQGSEA, per germline. V gave up 3 bases and J gave up 0 bases, with 11 bases separating them. The chain's CDR3 is CSVEMAQSNYGYTF. The DNA of the CDR3 is TGCAGCGTTGAGATGGCCCAGTCTAACTATGGCTACACCTTC. The variable domain in full, with the rest retrieved from reference TRBV29-1 and TRBJ1-2, is SAVISQKPSRDICQRGTSLTIQCQVDSQVTMMFWYRQQPGQSLTLIATANQGSEATYESGFVIDKFPISRPNLTFSTLTVSNMSPEDSSIYLCSVEMAQSNYGYTFGSGTRLTVV.

The V gene is TRBV21-1, the J gene TRBJ1-1; TRBD1, the D gene given by the table, was not confirmed from the DNA. TRBV21-1 is described as a pseudogene. The CDR3 sequence is 11 residues long. CDR3: CASRGGTEAFF. DNA of the CDR3: TGTGCCAGCAGAGGGGGCACTGAAGCTTTCTTT.

The chain has TRBV29-1 and TRBJ1-4; no clear D. The germline gives CDR1 SQVTM, CDR2 ANQGSEA. This CDR3 contains 12 residues. Trimming cost V 1 base and J 7 bases, with 7 bases left between them. The CDR3 DNA sequence: TGCAGCGTTGAAGTTCCCGGTGAAAAACTGTTTTTT. Amino acid sequence: CSVEVPGEKLFF.

This clone has a handful of counts. V gene TRBV14 combines with J gene TRBJ1-2; 8 bases are a match to TRBD1. The ends lost 4 bases at V and 4 bases at J; junction bases unmatched: 2. Germline CDR1 and CDR2: SGHDN and FVKESK. The CDR3 spans 13 residues. This CDR3 is CASSLDRAYGYTF. CDR3 nucleotides: TGTGCCAGCAGCCTGGACAGGGCCTATGGCTACACCTTC.

The gene calls are TRBV18 and TRBJ2-5; no clear D gene. V was clipped by 4 bases and J by 1 base, with 7 bases between them. The V gene's germline CDR1 is KGHSH and CDR2 LQKENI. This CDR3 comprises 13 residues. CDR3 protein: CASSRQTQETQYF. In nucleotides, the CDR3 is TGTGCCAGCTCACGTCAGACCCAAGAGACCCAGTACTTC.

This clone has just a few counts. The chain employs TRBV4-3 and TRBJ1-2; D is perhaps TRBD1 (6 bases). With 2 bases removed from V and 7 bases from J, the gap between germline ends came to 14 bases. Germline loops: CDR1 LGHNA, CDR2 YSLEER. This CDR3 has 14 amino acids. The CDR3 loop is CASSQLTGFFGYTF. The CDR3, as DNA: TGCGCCAGCAGCCAACTAACAGGGTTCTTTGGCTACACCTTC.

Turning to this clone: The identical CDR3 is also encoded by other nucleotide sequences in the sample. The chain links TRBV7-8 to TRBJ2-5, with 7 bases fitting TRBD2. Per the germline V gene, CDR1 is SGHVS and CDR2 is FQNEAQ. CDR3 length: 14 amino acids. V trimming: 1 base; J trimming: 1 base; junction bases outside the gene matches: 0. The CDR3 region has the DNA TGTGCCAGCAGCTTAGGGACTAGCCAAGAGACCCAGTACTTC. It specifies CASSLGTSQETQYF. Together with reference TRBV7-8 and TRBJ2-5, the CDR3 gives the full variable domain: GAGVSQSPRYKVAKRGQDVALRCDPISGHVSLFWYQQALGQGPEFLTYFQNEAQLDKSGLPSDRFFAERPEGSVSTLKIQRTQQEDSAVYLCASSLGTSQETQYFGPGTRLLVL.

This clone was counted between two and nine times. The genes are TRBV18 and TRBJ2-7, with D perhaps matching TRBD2 (6 bases). The CDR3 is 15 amino acids. Germline V lookup: CDR1 KGHSH, CDR2 LQKENI. V lost 6 bases and J lost 5, with 20 bases in between. CDR3 sequence reads: CASSLRRDLVNEQYF. CDR3 nucleotide sequence: TGTGCCAGCTCCTTGCGGAGGGACCTTGTCAACGAGCAGTACTTC.

The rearrangement joins TRBV27 to TRBJ2-5; possibly TRBD2 for D (5 bases). Trimming removed 2 bases from V and 4 bases from J, with 11 bases in between. The germline CDR1 and CDR2 sequences are MNHEY and SMNVEV (reference sequence). CDR3 length equals 14 residues. The CDR3 DNA reads TGTGCCAGCAGTTTACGTCCGGGGATAGAGACCCAGTACTTC. This translates into CASSLRPGIETQYF.

This clone was seen only a few times. The V gene is TRBV7-2, the J gene TRBJ1-5; unclear D gene. V lost 3 bases, J lost 0 bases, and 6 bases lay in between. The germline CDR1 and CDR2 sequences are SGHTA and FQGNSA. The CDR3 has 14 residues. DNA of the CDR3: TGTGCCAGCAGCTTGGCGTCTAGCAATCAGCCCCAGCATTTT. It yields the protein CASSLASSNQPQHF.

This clone was counted a few times. The chain joins TRBV6-5 to TRBJ2-3, with 8 bases aligning to TRBD2. The CDR3 is 14 residues long. Trimming at V came to 6 bases and at J to 6 bases, leaving 8 bases not matched to a gene. Germline values: CDR1 MNHEY, CDR2 SVGAGI. DNA of the CDR3: TGTGCCAGCAGCAGAAAGCGGGGGACCGATACGCAGTATTTT. Its protein product is CASSRKRGTDTQYF.

This clone was seen only a few times. The chain combines TRBV5-1 with TRBJ1-4; 7 nucleotides align to TRBD1. V shed 1 base, J shed 7 bases, and the junction held 7 bases outside the gene matches. The V gene's germline CDR1 is SGHRS and CDR2 YFSETQ. The CDR3 extends over 15 amino acids. CDR3 region: CASSLRQGDSEKLFF. CDR3 in DNA: TGCGCCAGCAGCTTGCGGCAGGGGGATAGTGAAAAACTGTTTTTT.

CDR3 protein: CSARDIDEQFF. Written as DNA, the CDR3 is TGCAGTGCTAGAGATATCGATGAGCAGTTCTTC. This rearrangement joins TRBV20-1 to TRBJ2-1; no clear D gene. Germline V lookup: CDR1 DFQATT, CDR2 SNEGSKA (reference sequence). CDR3 length equals 11 residues. With 0 bases removed from V and 8 bases from J, the gap between germline ends came to 5 bases.

The chain carries TRBV15 and TRBJ1-6; D perhaps matches TRBD1 (6 bases). This CDR3 is built from 15 residues. The germline V and J ends were trimmed by 0 bases and 5 bases, with 8 bases remaining between them. Germline V lookup: CDR1 LNHNV, CDR2 YYDKDF (reference sequence). This CDR3 is CATSRERTDNSPLHF. The CDR3 coding sequence is TGTGCCACCAGCAGAGAACGGACAGATAATTCACCCCTCCACTTT. Full variable domain (rest looked up from reference TRBV15 and TRBJ1-6): DAMVIQNPRYQVTQFGKPVTLSCSQTLNHNVMYWYQQKSSQAPKLLFHYYDKDFNNEADTPDNFQSRRPNTSFCFLDIRSPGLGDTAMYLCATSRERTDNSPLHFGNGTRLTVT.

This clone has a handful of counts. The chain carries TRBV15 and TRBJ1-3; D ambiguous. Trimming pared 5 bases from V and 4 bases from J, leaving 15 bases between. CDR1 LNHNV and CDR2 YYDKDF come from the germline V gene (reference sequence). The CDR3 has 15 residues. In DNA form, the CDR3 reads TGTGCCACCAGCTTTGCAAAGGGATCAGGAAACACCATATATTTT. Its protein product is CATSFAKGSGNTIYF.

The J gene is TRBJ1-5, the V gene TRBV29-1; TRBD1 might be the D (5 bases). Germline CDR1 SQVTM, CDR2 ANQGSEA. The CDR3 contains 12 residues. CDR3 loop: CRTAGGKQPQHF. The CDR3 region has the DNA TGCAGGACCGCCGGGGGAAAACAGCCCCAGCATTTT.

There are a few counts of this clone. The chain combines TRBV6-5 with TRBJ1-2, with 8 bases fitting TRBD1. The V and J ends lost 5 bases and 6 bases, in that order; junction bases with no gene match: 2. This CDR3 has 12 amino acids. The V gene's germline CDR1 is MNHEY and CDR2 SVGAGI. CDR3 nucleotides: TGTGCCAGCAGTCAGACAGGGGATGGCTACACCTTC. It specifies CASSQTGDGYTF.

The J gene is TRBJ1-2, the V gene TRBV5-1, with D possibly being TRBD1 (5 bases). Trimming took 1 base from V and 7 from J, leaving 23 bases between them. The CDR3 sequence is 17 residues long. Germline V gene lookup returns CDR1 SGHRS and CDR2 YFSETQ. CDR3 sequence: CASSLLSPGPPGGGYTF. For the CDR3, the DNA is TGCGCCAGCAGCTTGTTATCCCCGGGACCGCCCGGCGGTGGCTACACCTTC. Filled out from reference TRBV5-1 and TRBJ1-2, the complete variable domain reads KAGVTQTPRYLIKTRGQQVTLSCSPISGHRSVSWYQQTPGQGLQFLFEYFSETQRNKGNFPGRFSGRQFSNSRSEMNVSTLELGDSALYLCASSLLSPGPPGGGYTFGSGTRLTVV.